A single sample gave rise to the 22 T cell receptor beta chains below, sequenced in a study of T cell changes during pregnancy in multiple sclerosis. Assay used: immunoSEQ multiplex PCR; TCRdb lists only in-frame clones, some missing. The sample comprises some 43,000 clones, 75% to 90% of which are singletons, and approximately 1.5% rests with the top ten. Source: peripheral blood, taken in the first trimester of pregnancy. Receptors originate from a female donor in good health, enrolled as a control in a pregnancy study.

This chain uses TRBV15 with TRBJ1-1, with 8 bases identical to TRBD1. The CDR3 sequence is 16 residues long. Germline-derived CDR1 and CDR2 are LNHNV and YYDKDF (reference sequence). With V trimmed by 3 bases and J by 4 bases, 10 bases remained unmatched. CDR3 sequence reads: CATSSRINRGGTEAFF. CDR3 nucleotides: TGTGCCACCAGCAGCCGAATCAACAGGGGGGGCACTGAAGCTTTCTTT. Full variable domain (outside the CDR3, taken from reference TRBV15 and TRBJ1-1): DAMVIQNPRYQVTQFGKPVTLSCSQTLNHNVMYWYQQKSSQAPKLLFHYYDKDFNNEADTPDNFQSRRPNTSFCFLDIRSPGLGDTAMYLCATSSRINRGGTEAFFGQGTRLTVV.

CDR3 nucleotides: TGTGCCAGCAGCTTAGTTAGCGCTGGGCAGTATTTT. It translates to CASSLVSAGQYF. The chain uses TRBV7-9 and TRBJ2-3; D may be TRBD2 (5 bases). Trimming removed 1 base at V and 11 bases at J, with 10 bases between. The germline V gene has CDR1 SEHNR and CDR2 FQNEAQ (reference sequence). This CDR3 is 12 amino acids long.

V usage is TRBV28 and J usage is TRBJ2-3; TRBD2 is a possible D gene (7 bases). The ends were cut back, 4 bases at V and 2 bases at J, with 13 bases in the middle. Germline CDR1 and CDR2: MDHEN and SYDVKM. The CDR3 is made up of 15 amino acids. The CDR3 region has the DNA TGTGCCAGCAGTTCGGGGGGCCCGTACACAGATACGCAGTATTTT. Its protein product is CASSSGGPYTDTQYF.

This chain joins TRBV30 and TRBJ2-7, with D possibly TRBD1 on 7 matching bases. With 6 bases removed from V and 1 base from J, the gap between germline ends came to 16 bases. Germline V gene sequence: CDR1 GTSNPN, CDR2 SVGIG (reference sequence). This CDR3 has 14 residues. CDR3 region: CACGRTGRSYEQYF. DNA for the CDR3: TGTGCCTGTGGGAGGACAGGCCGATCCTACGAGCAGTACTTC.

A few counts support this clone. The CDR3 protein is CASTLGQGGTEAFF. The CDR3 coding sequence is TGTGCCAGCACCCTGGGACAGGGCGGTACTGAAGCTTTCTTT. The rearrangement links TRBV2 to TRBJ1-1, with 9 bases identical to TRBD1. There are 14 residues in the CDR3. Trimming took 7 bases from V and 5 from J; bases not matched to a gene: 8. CDR1 is SNHLY, CDR2 FYNNEI, per germline.

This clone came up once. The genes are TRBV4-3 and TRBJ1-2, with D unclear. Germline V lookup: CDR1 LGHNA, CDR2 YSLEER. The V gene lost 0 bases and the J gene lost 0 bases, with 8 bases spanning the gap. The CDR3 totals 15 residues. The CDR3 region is CASSQERGANYGYTF. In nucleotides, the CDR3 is TGCGCCAGCAGCCAAGAAAGAGGAGCTAACTATGGCTACACCTTC.

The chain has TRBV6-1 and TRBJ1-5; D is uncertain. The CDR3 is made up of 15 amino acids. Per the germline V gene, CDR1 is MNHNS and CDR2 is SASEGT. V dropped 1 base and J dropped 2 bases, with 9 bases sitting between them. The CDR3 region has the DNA TGTGCCAGCAGTGAAGAGGTGGGAGGCAATCAGCCCCAGCATTTT. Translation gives CASSEEVGGNQPQHF.

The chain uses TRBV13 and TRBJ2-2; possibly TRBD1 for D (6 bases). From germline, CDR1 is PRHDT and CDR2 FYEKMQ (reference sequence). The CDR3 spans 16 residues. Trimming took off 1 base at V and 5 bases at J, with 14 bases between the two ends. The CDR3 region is CASSLAALGATGELFF. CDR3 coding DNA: TGTGCCAGCAGCTTAGCGGCTTTGGGGGCAACCGGGGAGCTGTTTTTT.

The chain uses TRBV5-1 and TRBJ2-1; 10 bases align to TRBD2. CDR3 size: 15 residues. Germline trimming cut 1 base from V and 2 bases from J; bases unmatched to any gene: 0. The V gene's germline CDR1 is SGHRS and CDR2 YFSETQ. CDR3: CASSLTSGTYNEQFF. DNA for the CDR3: TGCGCCAGCAGCTTGACTAGCGGGACCTACAATGAGCAGTTCTTC.

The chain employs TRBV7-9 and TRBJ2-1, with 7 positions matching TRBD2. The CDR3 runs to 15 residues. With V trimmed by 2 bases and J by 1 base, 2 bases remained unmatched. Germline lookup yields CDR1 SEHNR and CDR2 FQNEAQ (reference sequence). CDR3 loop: CASSLREGSYNEQFF. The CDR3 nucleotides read TGTGCCAGCAGCTTAAGGGAGGGGTCCTACAATGAGCAGTTCTTC. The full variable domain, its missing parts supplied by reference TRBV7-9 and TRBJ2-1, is DTGVSQNPRHKITKRGQNVTFRCDPISEHNRLYWYRQTLGQGPEFLTYFQNEAQLEKSRLLSDRFSAERPKGSFSTLEIQRTEQGDSAMYLCASSLREGSYNEQFFGPGTRLTVL.

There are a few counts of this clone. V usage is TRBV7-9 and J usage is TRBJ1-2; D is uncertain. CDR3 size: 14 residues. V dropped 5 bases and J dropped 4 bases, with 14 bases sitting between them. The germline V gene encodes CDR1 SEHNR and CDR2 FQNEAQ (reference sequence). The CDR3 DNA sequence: TGTGCCAGCAGCACACATCTAGGGAGCTATGGCTACACCTTC. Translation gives CASSTHLGSYGYTF.

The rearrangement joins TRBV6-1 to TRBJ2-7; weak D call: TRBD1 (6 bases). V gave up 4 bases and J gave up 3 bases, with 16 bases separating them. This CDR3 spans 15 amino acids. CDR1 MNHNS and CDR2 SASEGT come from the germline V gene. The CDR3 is CASSANRDAGYEQYF. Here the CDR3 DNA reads TGTGCCAGCAGTGCAAACAGGGACGCCGGCTACGAGCAGTACTTC.

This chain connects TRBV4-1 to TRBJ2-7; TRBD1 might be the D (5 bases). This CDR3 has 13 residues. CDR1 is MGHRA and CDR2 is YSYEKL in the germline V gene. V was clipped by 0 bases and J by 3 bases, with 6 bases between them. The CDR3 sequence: CASSQDQGYEQYF. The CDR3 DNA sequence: TGCGCCAGCAGCCAAGATCAGGGCTACGAGCAGTACTTC.

The CDR3 sequence: CASSGDKGNNQPQHF. The CDR3 coding sequence is TGTGCCAGCAGTGGCGACAAGGGGAACAATCAGCCCCAGCATTTT. The chain carries TRBV6-1 and TRBJ1-5; possible D gene TRBD1, 5 bases. Trimming cost V 4 bases and J 3 bases, with 13 bases left between them. The V gene's germline CDR1 is MNHNS and CDR2 SASEGT. CDR3 length: 15 residues.

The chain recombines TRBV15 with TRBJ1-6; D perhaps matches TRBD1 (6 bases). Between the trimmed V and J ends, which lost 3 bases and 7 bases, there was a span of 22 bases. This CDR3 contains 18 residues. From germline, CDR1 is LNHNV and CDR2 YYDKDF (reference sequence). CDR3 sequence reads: CATSSPQRQGLKNSPLHF. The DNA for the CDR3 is TGTGCCACCAGCAGTCCGCAAAGGCAGGGGCTGAAGAATTCACCCCTCCACTTT.

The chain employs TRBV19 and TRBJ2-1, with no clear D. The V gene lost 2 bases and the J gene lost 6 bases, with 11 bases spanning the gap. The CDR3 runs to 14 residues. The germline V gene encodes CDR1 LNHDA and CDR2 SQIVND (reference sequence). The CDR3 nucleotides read TGTGCCAGTAGTATAAAGTCAGCTAGCAATGAGCAGTTCTTC. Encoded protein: CASSIKSASNEQFF.

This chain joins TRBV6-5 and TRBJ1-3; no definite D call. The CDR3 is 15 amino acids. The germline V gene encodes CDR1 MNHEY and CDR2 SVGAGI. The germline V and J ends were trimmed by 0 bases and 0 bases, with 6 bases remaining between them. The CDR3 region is CASSYSISSGNTIYF. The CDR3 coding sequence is TGTGCCAGCAGTTACTCTATCTCCTCTGGAAACACCATATATTTT.

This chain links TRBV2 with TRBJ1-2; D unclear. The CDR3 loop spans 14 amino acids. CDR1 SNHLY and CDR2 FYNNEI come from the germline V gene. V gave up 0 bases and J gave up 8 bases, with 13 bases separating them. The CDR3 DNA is TGTGCCAGCAGTGAAGCGCTGTCGGGGTTGGGCTACACCTTC. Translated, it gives CASSEALSGLGYTF.

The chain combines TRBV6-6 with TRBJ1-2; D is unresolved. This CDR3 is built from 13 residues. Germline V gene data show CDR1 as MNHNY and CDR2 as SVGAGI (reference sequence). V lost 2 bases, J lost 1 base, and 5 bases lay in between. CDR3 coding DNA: TGTGCCAGCAGTTACGCGGTTAACTATGGCTACACCTTC. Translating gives CASSYAVNYGYTF.

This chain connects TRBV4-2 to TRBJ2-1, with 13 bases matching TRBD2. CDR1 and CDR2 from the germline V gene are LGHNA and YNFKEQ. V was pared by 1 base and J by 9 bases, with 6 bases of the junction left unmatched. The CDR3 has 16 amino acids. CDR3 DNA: TGTGCCAGCAGCCAAGGACGAGGACTAGCGGGAGCTGAGCAGTTCTTC. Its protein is CASSQGRGLAGAEQFF.

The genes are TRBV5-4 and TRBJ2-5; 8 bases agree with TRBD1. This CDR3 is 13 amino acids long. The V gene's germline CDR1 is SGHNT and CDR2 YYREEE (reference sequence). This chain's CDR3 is CPKTGEVKETQYF. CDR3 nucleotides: TGTCCTAAGACAGGGGAGGTTAAGGAGACCCAGTACTTC.

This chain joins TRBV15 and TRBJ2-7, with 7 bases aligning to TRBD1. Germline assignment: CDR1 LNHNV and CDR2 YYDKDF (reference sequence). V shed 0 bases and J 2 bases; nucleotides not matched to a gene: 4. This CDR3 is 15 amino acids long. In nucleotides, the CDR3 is TGTGCCACCAGCAGAGATAGGGACAGTACCTACGAGCAGTACTTC. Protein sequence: CATSRDRDSTYEQYF.